This T cell receptor (beta chain) originates from a study of cytomegalovirus exposure and HLA in healthy donors. Whole-study context: Early release data held 80 million to 100 million unique TCRs from HLA-typed donors. Membership in the Caucasian-associated ancestry cluster was found for 65% to 85% of roughly 360 genotyped donors.

The count of this clone is one. Its antigen is not known. The CDR3 sequence is 14 residues long. Trimming pared 6 bases from V and 4 bases from J, leaving 13 bases between. Germline V gene sequence: CDR1 MNHEY, CDR2 SVGAGI. Researchers ran the PCR with 60 Vbeta and 13 Jbeta primers. Profiling relied on immunoSEQ multiplex PCR, and the TCRdb table lists in-frame clones only, not all of them. The profile shows around 120,000 clones, approximately 76% of them singletons. Findings and caveats of the study: According to a later analysis, most TCR beta chains associated with CMV appeared HLA-restricted. Later, an analysis showed that TCR beta chains associated with HLA were more clonally expanded than others that were equally common.

The source material was PBMCs. The clonotype comes from a man aged 60 to 75 in good health and CMV-seropositive. The chain employs TRBV6-5 and TRBJ1-3; tentatively, D is TRBD1 (6 bases). The CDR3 is CASSKPGVGNTIYF. The CDR3 nucleotides read TGTGCCAGCAGCAAACCAGGGGTCGGAAACACCATATATTTT.